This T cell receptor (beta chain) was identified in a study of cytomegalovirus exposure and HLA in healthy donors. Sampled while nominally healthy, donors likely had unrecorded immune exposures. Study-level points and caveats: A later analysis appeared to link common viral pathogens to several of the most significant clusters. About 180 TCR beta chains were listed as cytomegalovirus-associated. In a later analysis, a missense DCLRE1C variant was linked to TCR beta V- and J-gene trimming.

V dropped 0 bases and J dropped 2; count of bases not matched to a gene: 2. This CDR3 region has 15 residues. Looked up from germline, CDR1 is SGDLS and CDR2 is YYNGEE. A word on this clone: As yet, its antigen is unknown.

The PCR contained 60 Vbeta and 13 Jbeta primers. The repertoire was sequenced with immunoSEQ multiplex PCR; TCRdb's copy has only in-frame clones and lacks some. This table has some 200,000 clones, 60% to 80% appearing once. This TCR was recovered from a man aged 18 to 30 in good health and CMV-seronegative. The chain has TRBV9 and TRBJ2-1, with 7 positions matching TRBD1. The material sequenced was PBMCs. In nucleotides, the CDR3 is TGTGCCAGCAGCGTAGTGGGGACAGCCTACAATGAGCAGTTCTTC. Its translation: CASSVVGTAYNEQFF.